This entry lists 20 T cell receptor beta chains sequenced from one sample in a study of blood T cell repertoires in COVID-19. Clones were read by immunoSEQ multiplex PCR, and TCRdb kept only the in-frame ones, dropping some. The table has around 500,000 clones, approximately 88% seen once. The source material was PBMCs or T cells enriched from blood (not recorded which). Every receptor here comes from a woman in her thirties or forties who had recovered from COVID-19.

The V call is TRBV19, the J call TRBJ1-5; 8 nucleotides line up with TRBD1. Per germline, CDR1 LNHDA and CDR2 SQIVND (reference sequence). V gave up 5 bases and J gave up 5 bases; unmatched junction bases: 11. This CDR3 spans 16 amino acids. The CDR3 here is CASSVRDRGRDQPQHF. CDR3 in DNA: TGTGCCAGTAGTGTCCGAGACAGGGGCCGAGATCAGCCCCAGCATTTT.

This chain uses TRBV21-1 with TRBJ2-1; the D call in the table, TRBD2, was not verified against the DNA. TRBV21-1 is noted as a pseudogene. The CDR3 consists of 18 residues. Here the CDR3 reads CASSKDRTSGSLGNEQFF. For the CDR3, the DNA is TGTGCCAGCAGCAAAGATAGGACTAGCGGGAGCCTCGGCAATGAGCAGTTCTTC.

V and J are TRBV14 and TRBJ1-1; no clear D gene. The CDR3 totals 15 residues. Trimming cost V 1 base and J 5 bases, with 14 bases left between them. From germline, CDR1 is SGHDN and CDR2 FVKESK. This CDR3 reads CASSQVAFLGTEAFF. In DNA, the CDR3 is TGTGCCAGCAGCCAAGTAGCGTTTCTGGGGACTGAAGCTTTCTTT.

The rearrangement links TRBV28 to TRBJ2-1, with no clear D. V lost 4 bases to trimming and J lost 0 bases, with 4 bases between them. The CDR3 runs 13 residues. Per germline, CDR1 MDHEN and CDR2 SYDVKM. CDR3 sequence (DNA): TGTGCCAGCAGTTCCAGCTCCTACAATGAGCAGTTCTTC. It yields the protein CASSSSSYNEQFF.

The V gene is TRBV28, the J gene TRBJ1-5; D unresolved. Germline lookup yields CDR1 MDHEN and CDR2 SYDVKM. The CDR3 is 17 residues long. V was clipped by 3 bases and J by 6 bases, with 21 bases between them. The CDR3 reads CASSLGVQTLEGQPQHF. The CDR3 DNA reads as TGTGCCAGCAGTTTGGGTGTGCAGACGCTGGAGGGTCAGCCCCAGCATTTT.

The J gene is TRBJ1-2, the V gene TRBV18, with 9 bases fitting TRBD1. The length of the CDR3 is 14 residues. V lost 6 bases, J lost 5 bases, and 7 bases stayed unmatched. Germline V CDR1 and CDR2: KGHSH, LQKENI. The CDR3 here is CASSPTGTGYGYTF. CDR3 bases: TGTGCCAGCTCTCCAACCGGGACAGGGTATGGCTACACCTTC. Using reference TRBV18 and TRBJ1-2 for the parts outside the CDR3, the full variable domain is NAGVMQNPRHLVRRRGQEARLRCSPMKGHSHVYWYRQLPEEGLKFMVYLQKENIIDESGMPKERFSAEFPKEGPSILRIQQVVRGDSAAYFCASSPTGTGYGYTFGSGTRLTVV.

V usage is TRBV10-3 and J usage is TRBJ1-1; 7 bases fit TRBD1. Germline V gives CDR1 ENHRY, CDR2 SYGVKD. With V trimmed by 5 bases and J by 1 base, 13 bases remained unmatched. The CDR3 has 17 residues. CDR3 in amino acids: CAISLDRPGSGNTEAFF. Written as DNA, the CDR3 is TGTGCCATCAGTTTGGACAGGCCCGGCTCCGGGAACACTGAAGCTTTCTTT.

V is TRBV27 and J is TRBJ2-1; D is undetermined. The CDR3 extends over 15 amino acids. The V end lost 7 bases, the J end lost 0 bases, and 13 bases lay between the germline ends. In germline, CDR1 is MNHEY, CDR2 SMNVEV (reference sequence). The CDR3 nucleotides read TGTGCCAGCACCCAAGCGAGGAGCTCCTACAATGAGCAGTTCTTC. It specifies CASTQARSSYNEQFF.

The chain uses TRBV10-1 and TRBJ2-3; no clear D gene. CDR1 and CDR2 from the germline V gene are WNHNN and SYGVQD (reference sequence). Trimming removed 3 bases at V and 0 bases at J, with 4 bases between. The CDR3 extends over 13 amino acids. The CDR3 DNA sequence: TGCGCCAGCAGTGATTCTAGCACAGATACGCAGTATTTT. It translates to CASSDSSTDTQYF.

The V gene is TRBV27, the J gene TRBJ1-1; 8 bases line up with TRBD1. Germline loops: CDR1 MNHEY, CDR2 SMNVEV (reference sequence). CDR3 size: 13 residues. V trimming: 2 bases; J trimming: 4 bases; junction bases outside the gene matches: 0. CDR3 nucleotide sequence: TGTGCCAGCAGTTTAACAGGGGGCACTGAAGCTTTCTTT. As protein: CASSLTGGTEAFF.

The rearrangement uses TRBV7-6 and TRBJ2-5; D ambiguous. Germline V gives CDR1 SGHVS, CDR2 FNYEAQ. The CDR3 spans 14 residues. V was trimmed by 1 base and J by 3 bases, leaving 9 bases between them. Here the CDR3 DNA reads TGTGCCAGCAGCTTAGTACATACTAAAGAGACCCAGTACTTC. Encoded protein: CASSLVHTKETQYF.

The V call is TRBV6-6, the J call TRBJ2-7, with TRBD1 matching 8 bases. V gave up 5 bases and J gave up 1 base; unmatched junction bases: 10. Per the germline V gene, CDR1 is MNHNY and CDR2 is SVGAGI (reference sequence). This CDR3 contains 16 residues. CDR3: CASSTGTGTGSYEQYF. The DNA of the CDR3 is TGTGCCAGCAGTACTGGGACCGGGACAGGATCCTACGAGCAGTACTTC.

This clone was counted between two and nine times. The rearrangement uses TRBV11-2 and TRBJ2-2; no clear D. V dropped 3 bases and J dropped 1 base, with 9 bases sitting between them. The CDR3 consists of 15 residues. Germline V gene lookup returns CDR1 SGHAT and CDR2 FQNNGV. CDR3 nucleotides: TGTGCCAGCAGCTTGACTCAACGGAACACCGGGGAGCTGTTTTTT. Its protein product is CASSLTQRNTGELFF.

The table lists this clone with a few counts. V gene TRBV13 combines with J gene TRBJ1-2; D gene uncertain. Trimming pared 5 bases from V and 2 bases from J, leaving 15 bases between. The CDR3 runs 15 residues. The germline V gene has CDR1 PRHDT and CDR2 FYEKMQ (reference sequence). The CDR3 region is CASSASSGANYGYTF. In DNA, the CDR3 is TGTGCCAGCAGCGCCTCATCGGGAGCAAACTATGGCTACACCTTC.

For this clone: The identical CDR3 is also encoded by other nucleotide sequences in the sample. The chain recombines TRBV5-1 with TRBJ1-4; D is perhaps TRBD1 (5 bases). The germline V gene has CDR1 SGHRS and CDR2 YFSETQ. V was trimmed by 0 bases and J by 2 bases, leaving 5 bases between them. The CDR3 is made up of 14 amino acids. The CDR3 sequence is CASSLGQTNEKLFF. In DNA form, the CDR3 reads TGCGCCAGCAGCTTGGGACAGACTAATGAAAAACTGTTTTTT.

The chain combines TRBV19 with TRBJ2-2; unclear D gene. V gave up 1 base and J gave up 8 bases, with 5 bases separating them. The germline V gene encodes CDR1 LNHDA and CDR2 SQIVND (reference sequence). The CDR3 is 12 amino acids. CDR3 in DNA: TGTGCCAGTAGTATAGTCCGGGGGGAGCTGTTTTTT. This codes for CASSIVRGELFF. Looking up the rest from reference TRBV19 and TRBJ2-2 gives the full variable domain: DGGITQSPKYLFRKEGQNVTLSCEQNLNHDAMYWYRQDPGQGLRLIYYSQIVNDFQKGDIAEGYSVSREKKESFPLTVTSAQKNPTAFYLCASSIVRGELFFGEGSRLTVL.

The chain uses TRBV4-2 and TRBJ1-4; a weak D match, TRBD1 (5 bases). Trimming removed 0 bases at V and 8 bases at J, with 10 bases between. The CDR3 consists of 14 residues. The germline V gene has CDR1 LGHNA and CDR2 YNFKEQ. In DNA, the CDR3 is TGTGCCAGCAGCCAAGAAGTTACAGGCGAAAAACTGTTTTTT. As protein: CASSQEVTGEKLFF.

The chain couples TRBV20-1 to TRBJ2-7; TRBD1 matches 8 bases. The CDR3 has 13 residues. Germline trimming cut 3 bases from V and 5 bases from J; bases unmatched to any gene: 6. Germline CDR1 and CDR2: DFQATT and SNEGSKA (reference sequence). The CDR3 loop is CSASKGQGDEQYF. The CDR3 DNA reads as TGCAGTGCTAGTAAAGGACAGGGTGACGAGCAGTACTTC.

DNA for the CDR3: TGCGCCAGCAGTGAGTCCCCCGGGACTAGCGAGTCCTACGAGCAGTACTTC. It is translated as CASSESPGTSESYEQYF. The chain carries TRBV10-1 and TRBJ2-7, with 10 bases that match TRBD2. The CDR3 is made up of 17 amino acids. Germline trimming cut 0 bases from V and 1 base from J; bases unmatched to any gene: 6. Germline V gene sequence: CDR1 WNHNN, CDR2 SYGVQD (reference sequence).

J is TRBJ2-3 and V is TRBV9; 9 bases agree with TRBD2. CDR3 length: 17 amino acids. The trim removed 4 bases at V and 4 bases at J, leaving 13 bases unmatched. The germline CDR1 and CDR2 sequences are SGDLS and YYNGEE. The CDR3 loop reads CASSPLWREGVSDTQYF. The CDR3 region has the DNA TGTGCCAGCAGCCCCCTTTGGCGGGAGGGCGTCTCAGATACGCAGTATTTT.